These 4 T cell receptor beta chains share one sample of origin, sequenced in a study of blood T cell repertoires in COVID-19. The data were produced by immunoSEQ multiplex PCR, yet TCRdb's version contains in-frame clones alone and is incomplete. This sample has over 120,000 clones, with approximately 88% found just once. The sequenced sample consisted of peripheral blood. The origin of the receptors is a human donor in a cohort sampled during active COVID-19.

The chain uses TRBV2 and TRBJ2-2, with TRBD2 identical over 14 bases. CDR1 and CDR2 from the germline V gene are SNHLY and FYNNEI. The CDR3 has 17 residues. V shed 6 bases, J shed 5 bases, and the junction held 8 bases outside the gene matches. The CDR3 spells CASSQTGTSGSTGELFF. The CDR3 coding sequence is TGTGCCAGCAGCCAAACCGGGACTAGCGGGAGTACCGGGGAGCTGTTTTTT.

This sequence joins TRBV3-1 (or the pseudogene TRBV3-2) and TRBJ2-7, with D perhaps matching TRBD2 (7 bases). The V end was cut by 5 bases, the J end by 4 bases, with 15 bases between. CDR1 is LGHDT, CDR2 YNNKEL, per germline (reference sequence). The CDR3 sequence is 14 residues long. In DNA form, the CDR3 reads TGTGCCAGCAGCTGGGGGGGGCGATATTACGAGCAGTACTTC. Translated, it gives CASSWGGRYYEQYF.

CDR3 amino acids: CASRPRTENYGYTF. The CDR3 DNA is TGTGCCAGTAGACCAAGGACAGAGAACTATGGCTACACCTTC. The chain combines TRBV19 with TRBJ1-2, with D possibly TRBD1 on 6 matching bases. Looked up from germline, CDR1 is LNHDA and CDR2 is SQIVND (reference sequence). Trimming pared 6 bases from V and 2 bases from J, leaving 13 bases between. The CDR3 sequence is 14 residues long.

V is TRBV7-5 and J is TRBJ2-2; the table calls TRBD2, which could not be checked here. TRBV7-5 is annotated as a pseudogene. This CDR3 is built from 18 residues. The CDR3 nucleotides read TGTGCCAGAAGCTTAGTGGGAGGCTATCGTGGTGACACCGGGGAGCTGTTTTTT. Its translation: CARSLVGGYRGDTGELFF.